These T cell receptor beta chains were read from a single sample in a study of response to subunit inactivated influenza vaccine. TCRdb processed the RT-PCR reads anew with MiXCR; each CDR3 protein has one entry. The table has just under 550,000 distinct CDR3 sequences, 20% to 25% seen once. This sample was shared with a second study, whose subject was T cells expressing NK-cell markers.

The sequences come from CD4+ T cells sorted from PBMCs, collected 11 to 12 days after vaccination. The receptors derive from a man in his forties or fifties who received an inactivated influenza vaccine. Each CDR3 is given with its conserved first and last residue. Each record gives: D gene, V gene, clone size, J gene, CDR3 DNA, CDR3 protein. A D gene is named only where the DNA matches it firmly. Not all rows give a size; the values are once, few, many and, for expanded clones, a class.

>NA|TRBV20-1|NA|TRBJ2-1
TGCAGTGCTTCCGCCCGGCGAGGGCCGGCGGATGAGCAGTTCTTC
CSASARRGPADEQFF
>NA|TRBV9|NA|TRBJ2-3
TGTGCCAGCAGCGTATATCTGCAGGAGCCGACAGATACGCAGTATTTT
CASSVYLQEPTDTQYF
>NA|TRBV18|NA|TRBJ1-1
TGTGCCAGCTCACCTGTAAGCCTGAACACTGAAGCTTTCTTT
CASSPVSLNTEAFF
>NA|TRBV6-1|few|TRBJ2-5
TGTGCCAGCGCTCTAGGGCGGGGGCCGTGGGAGACCCAGTACTTC
CASALGRGPWETQYF
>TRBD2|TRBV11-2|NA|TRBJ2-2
TGTGCCAGCAGCTTAGATCGCCTTACCGGGACTAGCGGGAGAAGAACCGGGGAGCTGTTTTTT
CASSLDRLTGTSGRRTGELFF
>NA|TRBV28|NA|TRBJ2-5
TGTGCCAGCAGTCGCCCTGGGAAAGAGACCCAGTACTTC
CASSRPGKETQYF
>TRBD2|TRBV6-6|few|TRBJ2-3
TGTGCCAGCAGCAGCCGGGGGGTCGATACGCAGTATTTT
CASSSRGVDTQYF
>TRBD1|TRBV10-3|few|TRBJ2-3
TGTGCCACTTCGGGACAGGGCGGGTCGGGAGATACGCAGTATTTT
CATSGQGGSGDTQYF
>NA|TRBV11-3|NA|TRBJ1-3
TGTGCCAGCAGCTTCGGCGCCAGTCCTGGAAACACCATATATTTT
CASSFGASPGNTIYF
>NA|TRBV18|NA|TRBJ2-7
TGTGCCAGCTCACCACAATACAGCACCTACGAGCAGTACTTC
CASSPQYSTYEQYF
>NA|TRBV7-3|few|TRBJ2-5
TGTGCCAGCAGCTTAATGGGATCGGAGACCCAGTACTTC
CASSLMGSETQYF
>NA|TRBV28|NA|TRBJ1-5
TGTGCCAGCATGGAGGGGGGGAAGAAGTATCAGCCCCAGCATTTT
CASMEGGKKYQPQHF
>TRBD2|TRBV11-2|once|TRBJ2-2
TGTGCCAGCAGCCAGTATTCGGCGGGAGGCCACTACACCGGGGAGCTGTTTTTT
CASSQYSAGGHYTGELFF
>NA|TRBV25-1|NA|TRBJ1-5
TGTGCCAGCAGTGCCCGGGACCGAGGCCCCCAGCATTTT
CASSARDRGPQHF
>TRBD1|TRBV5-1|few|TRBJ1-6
TGCGCCAGCAGCTTGGAACCGGGACAGGGGTCTAATTCACCCCTCCACTTT
CASSLEPGQGSNSPLHF
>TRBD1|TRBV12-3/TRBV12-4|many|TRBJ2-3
TGTGCCAGCAGTCCGCCGGGACAGGGTAATCGAAATACGCAGTATTTT
CASSPPGQGNRNTQYF
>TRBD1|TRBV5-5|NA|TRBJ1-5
TGTGCCAGCAGCTATGGACAGGGTAGCAATCAGCCCCAGCATTTT
CASSYGQGSNQPQHF
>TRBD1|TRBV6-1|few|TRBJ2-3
TGTGCCAGCAGGTTGGGGACAGGGGGCCTAGATACGCAGTATTTT
CASRLGTGGLDTQYF
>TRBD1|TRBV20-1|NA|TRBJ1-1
TGCAGTGCTAGACCCGGACAGGCGGAAGCTTTCTTT
CSARPGQAEAFF
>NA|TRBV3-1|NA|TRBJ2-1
TGTGCCAGCCGGGGGCTGGGGCGAAGCTCCTACAATGAGCAGTTCTTC
CASRGLGRSSYNEQFF
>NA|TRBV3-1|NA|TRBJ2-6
TGTGCCAGCAGCCAAGCGGTTCTCCCTGGGGCCAACGTCCTGACTTTC
CASSQAVLPGANVLTF
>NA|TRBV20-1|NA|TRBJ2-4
TGCAGTGCTAGCAGCCAAGCCAAAAACATTCAGTACTTC
CSASSQAKNIQYF
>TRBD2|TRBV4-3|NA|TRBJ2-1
TGCGCCAGCAGCCATGAACTAGCGGGAGGGCAAAAACAGTTCTTC
CASSHELAGGQKQFF
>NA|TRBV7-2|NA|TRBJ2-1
TGTGCCAGCAGCTCTGTGACGGGCTCCTACAATGAGCAGTTCTTC
CASSSVTGSYNEQFF
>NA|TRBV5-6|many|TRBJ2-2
TGTGCCAGCAGCTTAGGACTTACGAACACCGGGGAGCTGTTTTTT
CASSLGLTNTGELFF
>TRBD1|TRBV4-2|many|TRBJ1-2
TGTGCCAGCAGCCAAGAGACAGGGTATGGCTACACCTTC
CASSQETGYGYTF